This T cell receptor (beta chain) was found in a study of early T cells in non-severe SARS-CoV-2 infection. Regarding the study as a whole: Matches to VDJdb favored anti-spike CD8 responses and missed private and CD4 specificities.

This clonotype was seen a handful of times. What it binds is not known. Each CDR3 protein is one row after TCRdb ran MiXCR on the 5' RACE reads. In the table there are approximately 65,000 distinct CDR3 sequences, roughly 13% of which are singletons. With 8 bases removed from V and 6 bases from J, the gap between germline ends came to 13 bases. This CDR3 has 12 amino acids. Per the germline V gene, CDR1 is SNHLY and CDR2 is FYNNEI. The source of this sequence is an adult who was a healthcare worker with PCR-confirmed SARS-CoV-2 infection or an uninfected control (not recorded which). Material: whole blood. The chain recombines TRBV2 with TRBJ1-1; D gene uncertain. CDR3 bases: TGTGCCAGCTTGGGCCTAGACCCTGAAGCTTTCTTT. As protein: CASLGLDPEAFF.